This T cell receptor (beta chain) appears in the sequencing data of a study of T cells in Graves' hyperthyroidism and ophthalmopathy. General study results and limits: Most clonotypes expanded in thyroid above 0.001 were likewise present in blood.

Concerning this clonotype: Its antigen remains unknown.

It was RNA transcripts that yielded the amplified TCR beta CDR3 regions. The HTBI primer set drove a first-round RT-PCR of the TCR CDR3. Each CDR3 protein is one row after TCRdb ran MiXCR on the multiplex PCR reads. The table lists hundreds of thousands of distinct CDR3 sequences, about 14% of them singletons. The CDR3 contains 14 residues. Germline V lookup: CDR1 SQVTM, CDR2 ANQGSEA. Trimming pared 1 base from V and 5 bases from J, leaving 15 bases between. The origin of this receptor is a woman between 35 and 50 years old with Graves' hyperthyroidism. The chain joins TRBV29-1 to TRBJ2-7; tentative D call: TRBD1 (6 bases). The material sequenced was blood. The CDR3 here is CSVEGYRDENEQYF. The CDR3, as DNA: TGCAGCGTTGAAGGGTACAGGGACGAGAACGAGCAGTACTTC.